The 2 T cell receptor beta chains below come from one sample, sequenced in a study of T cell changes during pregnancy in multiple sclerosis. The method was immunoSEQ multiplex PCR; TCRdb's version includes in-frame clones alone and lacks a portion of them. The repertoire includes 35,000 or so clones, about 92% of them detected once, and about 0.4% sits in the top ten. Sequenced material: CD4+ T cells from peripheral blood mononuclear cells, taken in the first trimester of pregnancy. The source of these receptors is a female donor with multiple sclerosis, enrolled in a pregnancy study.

CDR3 sequence reads: CASSLDQIVSTDTQYF. CDR3 nucleotides: TGTGCCAGCAGCTTGGATCAAATAGTTAGCACAGATACGCAGTATTTT. V is TRBV5-4 and J is TRBJ2-3; no firm D call. The CDR3 length is 16 residues. Trimming removed 0 bases from V and 0 bases from J, with 11 bases in between. CDR1 and CDR2 (germline): SGHNT, YYREEE (reference sequence).

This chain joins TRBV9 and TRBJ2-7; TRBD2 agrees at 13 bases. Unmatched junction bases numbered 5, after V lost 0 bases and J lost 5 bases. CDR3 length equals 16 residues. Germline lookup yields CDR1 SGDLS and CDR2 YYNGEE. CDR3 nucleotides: TGTGCCAGCAGCGTAGGGACTAGCGGGAGTCCCCACGAGCAGTACTTC. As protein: CASSVGTSGSPHEQYF.